The 8 T cell receptor beta chains below all came from one sample that was sequenced in a study of blood T cell repertoires in COVID-19. Assay used: immunoSEQ multiplex PCR; TCRdb lists only in-frame clones, some missing. The data show about 38,000 clones, about 87% seen once. The sequenced material came from peripheral blood. The receptors derive from a man between 50 and 59 years old with active or convalescent COVID-19.

In nucleotides, the CDR3 is TGTGCCAGCAGCTTAGTACTCCTAGCGGGGCACAATGAGCAGTTCTTC. Translation: CASSLVLLAGHNEQFF. The chain carries TRBV7-3 and TRBJ2-1, with 9 bases fitting TRBD2. Trimming at V came to 2 bases and at J to 5 bases, leaving 7 bases not matched to a gene. CDR1 is SGHTA, CDR2 FQGTGA, per germline. The CDR3 contains 16 residues.

This chain uses TRBV11-2 with TRBJ2-7; D possibly corresponds to TRBD1 (6 bases). There are 14 residues in the CDR3. Germline-derived CDR1 and CDR2 are SGHAT and FQNNGV. V lost 3 bases and J lost 1, with 10 bases in between. CDR3 coding DNA: TGTGCCAGCAGCTTCAACAGGGTTTCCTACGAGCAGTACTTC. Protein sequence: CASSFNRVSYEQYF.

The chain has TRBV27 and TRBJ2-2, with D unresolved. CDR3 length: 11 residues. From germline, CDR1 is MNHEY and CDR2 SMNVEV (reference sequence). V gave up 3 bases and J gave up 8 bases, with 4 bases separating them. Here the CDR3 DNA reads TGTGCCAGCAGTTTCCTAGGGGAGCTGTTTTTT. Its protein is CASSFLGELFF.

The chain is built from TRBV27 and TRBJ2-7, with D maybe TRBD2 (7 bases). Trimming pared 8 bases from V and 3 bases from J, leaving 20 bases between. Germline V lookup: CDR1 MNHEY, CDR2 SMNVEV (reference sequence). The CDR3 is 15 amino acids. CDR3 nucleotides: TGTGCCAGCGCTAACGCCGCGGGGGCCAACTACGAGCAGTACTTC. Residues: CASANAAGANYEQYF.

The J gene is TRBJ2-1, the V gene TRBV12-3 or TRBV12-4, with 8 bases identical to TRBD1. CDR3 length equals 12 residues. V lost 8 bases, J lost 15 bases, and 12 bases stayed unmatched. CDR3 nucleotide sequence: TGTGCCAGCCGAAACACCAGGGGGCATCGGTTCTTC. Protein product: CASRNTRGHRFF.

The chain couples TRBV28 to TRBJ1-6; TRBD1 agrees at 9 bases. V was clipped by 4 bases and J by 6 bases; unmatched bases: 13. The CDR3 consists of 18 residues. Germline V gene data show CDR1 as MDHEN and CDR2 as SYDVKM. The CDR3 spells CASSSGQGGLWRNSPLHF. Written as DNA, the CDR3 is TGTGCCAGCAGTTCGGGACAGGGAGGTTTGTGGCGTAATTCACCCCTCCACTTT.

J is TRBJ2-2 and V is TRBV30, with D perhaps TRBD1 (7 bases). Germline lookup yields CDR1 GTSNPN and CDR2 SVGIG (reference sequence). This CDR3 region has 15 residues. V lost 3 bases and J 5 bases, leaving 16 bases between the germline ends. The CDR3 sequence is CAWRRGLASTGELFF. The CDR3 DNA reads TGTGCCTGGAGAAGGGGGCTAGCGTCGACCGGGGAGCTGTTTTTT.

This clone was found once. The chain couples TRBV6-5 to TRBJ2-5; no clear D. V dropped 0 bases and J dropped 6 bases, with 14 bases sitting between them. CDR1 MNHEY and CDR2 SVGAGI come from the germline V gene. CDR3 size: 15 residues. The CDR3 loop is CASSYSQALSQTQYF. The CDR3 coding sequence is TGTGCCAGCAGTTACTCGCAGGCTTTAAGCCAGACCCAGTACTTC.